These T cell receptor beta chains were read from a single sample in a study of OX40 agonist ivuxolimab in advanced cancers. Profiling relied on immunoSEQ multiplex PCR, and the TCRdb table lists in-frame clones only, not all of them. This sample has 30,000 to 40,000 clones; roughly 89% occur once, and the top ten carry 36%. The input for sequencing was CD4+ or CD8+ T cells sorted from blood, taken in a trial of the OX40 agonist ivuxolimab. These receptors all come from an adult with an advanced solid tumor such as melanoma, head and neck, liver or kidney cancer. CDR3s include the opening cysteine and the closing phenylalanine or tryptophan. D genes are given only for firm matches. Size is stated for part of the rows, as once, few or many counts, or as a class when the clone is expanded.

TRBV27,NA,NA,TRBJ2-7,TGTGCCAGCAGTCCCACCCCCACAGGGTACGACGAGCAGTACTTC,CASSPTPTGYDEQYF
TRBV19,once,NA,TRBJ2-1,TGTGCCAGTAGTATAGTGGGGCAGGGGACCTTCAATGAGCAGTTCTTC,CASSIVGQGTFNEQFF
TRBV14,few,NA,TRBJ2-3,TGTGCCAGCAGCCATAGAGGGGATACGCAGTATTTT,CASSHRGDTQYF
TRBV9,NA,TRBD1,TRBJ1-1,TGTGCCAGCAGCGGTAGTACCTCGACAGGGGCGAGGACTGAAGCTTTCTTT,CASSGSTSTGARTEAFF
TRBV5-6,NA,NA,TRBJ2-1,TGTGCCAGCAGCGAGACATCCGATGAGCAGTTCTTC,CASSETSDEQFF
TRBV6-5,NA,NA,TRBJ2-3,TGTGCCAGCAGGGGGAATACGCAGTATTTT,CASRGNTQYF
TRBV19,NA,NA,TRBJ2-5,TGTGCCAGTAGTATGGGGTTTGGTACACAAGAGACCCAGTACTTC,CASSMGFGTQETQYF
TRBV4-1,NA,NA,TRBJ2-7,TGCGCCAGCAGCCAAGGTGCAGCGGGACAGACCTACGAGCAGTACTTC,CASSQGAAGQTYEQYF
TRBV29-1,NA,TRBD2,TRBJ2-2,TGCAGCGCTGAGCCTAGCGGGAGGGCCACCGGGGAGCTGTTTTTT,CSAEPSGRATGELFF
TRBV11-2,NA,NA,TRBJ1-5,TGTGCCAGCAGCTTAGGCGTGGGACCAGGCAATCAGCCCCAGCATTTT,CASSLGVGPGNQPQHF
TRBV9,NA,NA,TRBJ2-5,TGTGCCAGCAGCTCCCCGGGTTTGGGAGAGACCCAGTACTTC,CASSSPGLGETQYF
TRBV7-9,NA,NA,TRBJ2-1,TGTGCCAGCAGCCCAGACTCTCTATACAATGAGCAGTTCTTC,CASSPDSLYNEQFF
TRBV7-3,once,TRBD2,TRBJ2-3,TGTGCCAGCAGCCCACTAGCGGGAGGGCCCACTAGCACAGATACGCAGTATTTT,CASSPLAGGPTSTDTQYF
TRBV5-6,NA,TRBD1,TRBJ2-5,TGTGCCAGCAGGATGACAGGGGTAGAGACCCAGTACTTC,CASRMTGVETQYF
TRBV11-2,NA,TRBD2,TRBJ2-7,TGTGCCAGCAGCTCGGGGGGATACGAGCAGTACTTC,CASSSGGYEQYF
TRBV4-1,NA,TRBD1,TRBJ2-2,TGCGCCAGCAGCCAAGAGGGACAGGGTGCATCCGGGGAGCTGTTTTTT,CASSQEGQGASGELFF
TRBV18,NA,NA,TRBJ2-1,TGTGCCAGCTCACCAGAGAGGGGGGAATTGATGCGCAATGAGCAGTTCTTC,CASSPERGELMRNEQFF
TRBV10-3,NA,NA,TRBJ1-1,TGTGCCACCCTCGGCACAGAGAACACTGAAGCTTTCTTT,CATLGTENTEAFF
TRBV4-1,NA,NA,TRBJ2-5,TGCGCCAGCAGCGGGCTCCACCAAGAGACCCAGTACTTC,CASSGLHQETQYF
TRBV19,few,NA,TRBJ1-1,TGTGCCATTCGGTCGAACACTGAAGCTTTCTTT,CAIRSNTEAFF
TRBV11-3,NA,NA,TRBJ2-1,TGTGCCAGCAGCGACACGGAAGGGGGAAGCTCCTACAATGAGCAGTTCTTC,CASSDTEGGSSYNEQFF
TRBV7-8,once,NA,TRBJ2-1,TGTGCCAGCAGACCAGGAGAGGGGCCAAATGAGCAGTTCTTC,CASRPGEGPNEQFF
TRBV11-2,NA,NA,TRBJ2-7,TGTGCCAGCAGCTACGAGGGTACGGGACGCGAGCAGTACTTC,CASSYEGTGREQYF
TRBV5-6,NA,TRBD2,TRBJ2-7,TGTGCCAGCAGCTTTGGACTAGCGGGGATCTACGGGGAGCAGTACTTC,CASSFGLAGIYGEQYF
TRBV15,once,NA,TRBJ2-7,TGTGCCACCAGCATATTCGGTTCCTACGAGCAGTACTTC,CATSIFGSYEQYF
TRBV4-2,NA,NA,TRBJ2-5,TGTGCCAGCAGCCAGAGGGACAACCAAGAGACCCAGTACTTC,CASSQRDNQETQYF
TRBV27,NA,NA,TRBJ1-2,TGTGCCAGCAGTTCCCTCGACAGTAACTATGGCTACACCTTC,CASSSLDSNYGYTF
TRBV4-1,NA,NA,TRBJ1-1,TGCGCCAGCAGCCAAGATGCTATCGGGGCGGCTTATTCGACTGAAGCTTTCTTT,CASSQDAIGAAYSTEAFF
TRBV4-2,NA,TRBD1,TRBJ2-7,TGTGCCAGCAGCCCGCCTCCGGGACAGGGGGTGCGGGAGCAGTACTTC,CASSPPPGQGVREQYF
TRBV6-5,NA,TRBD1,TRBJ2-7,TGTGCCAGCAGTTACTACACCGGGACAGGCTCCTACGAGCAGTACTTC,CASSYYTGTGSYEQYF
TRBV2,once,NA,TRBJ1-1,TGTGCCAGCAAGGGACCGGTGGGGACTGAAGCTTTCTTT,CASKGPVGTEAFF
TRBV11-2,NA,NA,TRBJ1-4,TGTGCCAGCAGCTTGAAAGGGAATGAAAAACTGTTTTTT,CASSLKGNEKLFF
TRBV19,NA,TRBD1,TRBJ1-1,TGTGCCAGTAGTATCTCCGCGACAGGGGGCGCGACTGAAGCTTTCTTT,CASSISATGGATEAFF
TRBV5-4,NA,TRBD2,TRBJ2-1,TGTGCCAGCAGCTGGACTAGCGATGAGCAGTTCTTC,CASSWTSDEQFF
TRBV13,NA,NA,TRBJ1-6,TGTGCCAGCAGCCCCACGGGGAGGGGGGGCTCCTATAATTCACCCCTCCACTTT,CASSPTGRGGSYNSPLHF
TRBV5-6,NA,NA,TRBJ1-1,TGTGCCAGCAGCGGGGGGGACTCCGGGAGCACTGAAGCTTTCTTT,CASSGGDSGSTEAFF
TRBV5-4,NA,NA,TRBJ2-7,TGTGCCAGCAGCCCGGACAGTGGAGAGCAGTACTTC,CASSPDSGEQYF
TRBV6-1,NA,TRBD2,TRBJ2-1,TGTGCCAGCAGTGATGCTAGCGGGAGTTGGTATGAGCAGTTCTTC,CASSDASGSWYEQFF
TRBV5-6,NA,NA,TRBJ1-3,TGTGCCAGCAGCTCCCCGGGAAGGGATGGAAACACCATATATTTT,CASSSPGRDGNTIYF
TRBV19,NA,NA,TRBJ2-7,TGTGCCAGTAGTATCGGCAGGGTCTACGAGCAGTACTTC,CASSIGRVYEQYF
TRBV19,NA,NA,TRBJ2-7,TGTGCCAGTAGTATATCCCTAGGCGCCTACGAGCAGTACTTC,CASSISLGAYEQYF
TRBV7-6,NA,TRBD1,TRBJ2-7,TGTGCCAGCAGCCCCGGGACAGGGGGCTCCGAGCAGTACTTC,CASSPGTGGSEQYF